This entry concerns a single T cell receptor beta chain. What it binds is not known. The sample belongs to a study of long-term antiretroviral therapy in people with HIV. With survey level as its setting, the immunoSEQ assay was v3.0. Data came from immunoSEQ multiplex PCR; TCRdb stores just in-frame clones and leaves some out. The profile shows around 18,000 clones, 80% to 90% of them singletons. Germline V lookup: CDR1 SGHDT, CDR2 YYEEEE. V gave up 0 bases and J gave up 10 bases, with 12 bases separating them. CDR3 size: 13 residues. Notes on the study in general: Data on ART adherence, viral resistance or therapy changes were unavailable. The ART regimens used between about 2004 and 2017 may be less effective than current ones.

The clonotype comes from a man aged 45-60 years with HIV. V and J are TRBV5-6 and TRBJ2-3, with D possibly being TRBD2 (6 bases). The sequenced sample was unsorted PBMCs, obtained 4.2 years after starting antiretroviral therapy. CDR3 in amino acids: CASSLVGGQSQYF. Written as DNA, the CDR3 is TGTGCCAGCAGCTTGGTGGGGGGTCAATCGCAGTATTTT.